Below are 27 T cell receptor beta chains sequenced from a single sample in a study of Tregs in tolerant kidney transplant recipients. Libraries were prepared by immunoSEQ multiplex PCR; TCRdb keeps only in-frame clonotypes and omits some of them. The sample comprises 60,000 or so clones, 70% to 90% of which are singletons, and roughly 2% rests with the top ten. The specimen was Tregs from blood, collected before the transplant. The receptors originated from a human donor who received a combined kidney and bone marrow transplant.

The chain carries TRBV10-3 and TRBJ1-2, with 8 bases matching TRBD1. CDR3 length: 15 residues. V was pared by 3 bases and J by 4 bases, with 7 bases of the junction left unmatched. Germline-derived CDR1 and CDR2 are ENHRY and SYGVKD. CDR3 nucleotide sequence: TGTGCCATCAGTGACTCAGGGGGCTCCCTCTATGGCTACACCTTC. It encodes CAISDSGGSLYGYTF.

The chain uses TRBV19 and TRBJ2-1, with 7 bases identical to TRBD1. The ends lost 5 bases at V and 3 bases at J; junction bases unmatched: 10. Germline V gene lookup returns CDR1 LNHDA and CDR2 SQIVND (reference sequence). The CDR3 contains 16 residues. The CDR3 DNA is TGTGCCAGTAGTCATGACAGGGTAGAGAACTACAATGAGCAGTTCTTC. Amino acid sequence: CASSHDRVENYNEQFF.

The rearrangement uses TRBV28 and TRBJ1-2; D is undetermined. Germline V lookup: CDR1 MDHEN, CDR2 SYDVKM. This CDR3 has 13 residues. V lost 6 bases to trimming and J lost 1 base, with 9 bases between them. CDR3 DNA sequence: TGTGCCAGCAGCTTACCAGATAACTATGGCTACACCTTC. Residues: CASSLPDNYGYTF.

The chain combines TRBV5-4 with TRBJ2-7, with 9 bases fitting TRBD2. The CDR3 extends over 14 amino acids. V was clipped by 3 bases and J by 5 bases; unmatched bases: 6. CDR1 SGHNT and CDR2 YYREEE come from the germline V gene (reference sequence). CDR3 bases: TGTGCCAGCAGCTCGCGGGAGGGGGCCAACGAGCAGTACTTC. Translation: CASSSREGANEQYF.

V and J are TRBV25-1 and TRBJ2-3; 9 bases align to TRBD2. The CDR3 loop spans 15 amino acids. The germline CDR1 and CDR2 sequences are MGHDK and SYGVNS. J gave up 1 base and V 5 bases, and 4 bases lay outside the gene matches. The CDR3 protein is CASSLRLAGTDTQYF. CDR3 in DNA: TGTGCCAGCAGTCTCCGACTAGCGGGCACAGATACGCAGTATTTT.

The chain combines TRBV6-5 with TRBJ1-1; 7 bases are shared with TRBD1. CDR3 length equals 14 residues. With V trimmed by 6 bases and J by 7 bases, 11 bases remained unmatched. Germline-derived CDR1 and CDR2 are MNHEY and SVGAGI. CDR3 loop: CASSKGQTLNEAFF. The DNA of the CDR3 is TGTGCCAGCAGCAAGGGACAGACTTTAAATGAAGCTTTCTTT.

The chain combines TRBV4-1 with TRBJ2-4; 14 bases are a match to TRBD2. Germline V gives CDR1 MGHRA, CDR2 YSYEKL. V lost 0 bases and J lost 8; bases outside the gene matches: 6. The length of the CDR3 is 17 residues. The CDR3 loop reads CASSQDAGLAGADIQYF. The DNA for the CDR3 is TGCGCCAGCAGCCAAGATGCGGGACTAGCGGGAGCTGACATTCAGTACTTC.

This clone showed up just a few times. This sequence may be a read error, since a much larger clone differs from it by one base. The chain combines TRBV6-6 with TRBJ1-2; TRBD1 aligns across 8 bases. This CDR3 spans 14 amino acids. Germline lookup yields CDR1 MNHNY and CDR2 SVGAGI (reference sequence). Unmatched junction bases numbered 3, after V lost 6 bases and J lost 0 bases. DNA for the CDR3: TGTGCCAGCAGAGACAGGGGTACTAACTATGGCTACACCTTC. Protein sequence: CASRDRGTNYGYTF.

The V and J genes are TRBV5-1 and TRBJ1-2; no clear D. CDR1 and CDR2 from the germline V gene are SGHRS and YFSETQ. The CDR3 runs to 13 residues. V was cut by 2 bases and J by 6 bases, with 11 bases left in between. CDR3 sequence (DNA): TGCGCCAGCAGCTTCGCCAGGTCCGATGGCTACACCTTC. Encoded protein: CASSFARSDGYTF.

This chain connects TRBV9 to TRBJ2-5; 9 bases align to TRBD1. Gene TRBJ2-7 matches the end of the DNA better, so the J call may be wrong. CDR1 and CDR2 from the germline V gene are SGDLS and YYNGEE. This CDR3 has 15 residues. CDR3 protein: CASSSPGQGMNEQYF. CDR3 nucleotides: TGTGCCAGCAGCTCCCCGGGACAGGGTATGAACGAGCAGTACTTC.

The J gene is TRBJ2-1, the V gene TRBV7-2, with D tentatively TRBD2 (7 bases). V was cut by 7 bases and J by 7 bases, with 26 bases left in between. The CDR3 has 17 residues. Germline V gene lookup returns CDR1 SGHTA and CDR2 FQGNSA. The CDR3 here is CASIPVASGGGQNEQFF. In nucleotides, the CDR3 is TGTGCCAGCATCCCCGTAGCGTCTGGGGGGGGCCAGAATGAGCAGTTCTTC.

V usage is TRBV5-1 and J usage is TRBJ2-3, with unresolved D. CDR1 and CDR2 (germline): SGHRS, YFSETQ. The V gene lost 0 bases and the J gene lost 4 bases, with 3 bases spanning the gap. The CDR3 extends over 12 amino acids. The CDR3 sequence is CASSLESDTQYF. DNA for the CDR3: TGCGCCAGCAGCTTGGAATCAGATACGCAGTATTTT. Full variable domain (outside the CDR3, taken from reference TRBV5-1 and TRBJ2-3): KAGVTQTPRYLIKTRGQQVTLSCSPISGHRSVSWYQQTPGQGLQFLFEYFSETQRNKGNFPGRFSGRQFSNSRSEMNVSTLELGDSALYLCASSLESDTQYFGPGTRLTVL.

The gene calls are TRBV12-5 and TRBJ2-3; no clear D. Trimming removed 1 base at V and 0 bases at J, with 14 bases between. The germline CDR1 and CDR2 sequences are LGHNT and FRNRAP. This CDR3 has 17 amino acids. CDR3 in DNA: TGTGCTAGTGGTTTGGGAATAACCCGCCCTAGCACAGATACGCAGTATTTT. It yields the protein CASGLGITRPSTDTQYF.

Of note for this clone: Additional DNA sequences in this sample encode the identical CDR3. The V call is TRBV4-2, the J call TRBJ1-5, with 9 bases fitting TRBD1. Germline values: CDR1 LGHNA, CDR2 YNFKEQ. J lost 0 bases, V lost 3 bases, and 12 bases had no gene match. The CDR3 totals 19 residues. The CDR3 here is CASSQQQGADPHSNQPQHF. The CDR3 bases are TGTGCCAGCAGCCAGCAACAGGGGGCGGACCCCCATAGCAATCAGCCCCAGCATTTT.

This chain joins TRBV6-5 and TRBJ1-4; a weak D match, TRBD1 (5 bases). The germline gives CDR1 MNHEY, CDR2 SVGAGI. V was clipped by 8 bases and J by 8 bases, with 18 bases between them. CDR3 length equals 14 residues. The CDR3 region has the DNA TGTGCCAGCGGAAGGGGAGGGCTAAGGGAAAAACTGTTTTTT. It codes for CASGRGGLREKLFF.

This chain links TRBV5-1 with TRBJ2-3; D gene unclear. The CDR3 spans 14 residues. CDR1 is SGHRS, CDR2 YFSETQ, per germline. V was trimmed by 4 bases and J by 3 bases, leaving 12 bases between them. This CDR3 is CASSQMFLTDTQYF. CDR3 bases: TGCGCCAGCAGCCAGATGTTTTTGACAGATACGCAGTATTTT.

DNA for the CDR3: TGTGCCAGCAAGAGACAGGGAGTGTTACCCCACGAGCAGTACTTC. Translated, it gives CASKRQGVLPHEQYF. This sequence joins TRBV28 and TRBJ2-7, with 7 positions matching TRBD1. The CDR3 spans 15 residues. V lost 7 bases, J lost 5 bases, and 14 bases stayed unmatched. Germline V CDR1 and CDR2: MDHEN, SYDVKM.

The rearrangement links TRBV5-1 to TRBJ2-1; D not resolved. The CDR3 totals 14 residues. Germline V gene data show CDR1 as SGHRS and CDR2 as YFSETQ. Trimming took 2 bases from V and 4 from J, leaving 10 bases between them. The CDR3, as DNA: TGCGCCAGCAGCTTAAGTTCCGGGTACAATGAGCAGTTCTTC. This codes for CASSLSSGYNEQFF.

The V gene is TRBV5-6, the J gene TRBJ2-1; 7 bases fit TRBD2. V was pared by 1 base and J by 6 bases, with 19 bases of the junction left unmatched. Germline V lookup: CDR1 SGHDT, CDR2 YYEEEE. The CDR3 length is 19 residues. The CDR3 nucleotides read TGTGCCAGCAGCTTGCCCCCCGGGACTAAAAAGGGGCCTGGCAATGAGCAGTTCTTC. It is translated as CASSLPPGTKKGPGNEQFF.

The chain has TRBV7-2 and TRBJ1-4; no clear D. Trimming pared 5 bases from V and 4 bases from J, leaving 8 bases between. Germline assignment: CDR1 SGHTA and CDR2 FQGNSA. The CDR3 runs to 13 residues. The CDR3: CASSPWINEKLFF. CDR3 coding DNA: TGTGCCAGCAGCCCCTGGATTAATGAAAAACTGTTTTTT. The whole variable domain, remainder taken from reference TRBV7-2 and TRBJ1-4, is GAGVSQSPSNKVTEKGKDVELRCDPISGHTALYWYRQSLGQGLEFLIYFQGNSAPDKSGLPSDRFSAERTGGSVSTLTIQRTQQEDSAVYLCASSPWINEKLFFGSGTQLSVL.

CDR3 residues: CASTRTGAFQETQYF. CDR3 DNA: TGTGCCAGCACACGGACAGGGGCCTTCCAAGAGACCCAGTACTTC. The genes are TRBV28 and TRBJ2-5; 9 bases align to TRBD1. The CDR3 is 15 residues long. Per germline, CDR1 MDHEN and CDR2 SYDVKM. The V and J ends lost 7 bases and 1 base, in that order; junction bases with no gene match: 7.

This chain uses TRBV28 with TRBJ2-1; 11 positions agree with TRBD2. V shed 5 bases and J 4 bases; nucleotides not matched to a gene: 10. Germline CDR1 MDHEN, CDR2 SYDVKM. The CDR3 length is 17 residues. CDR3 loop: CASSSLAGLAEYNEQFF. CDR3 nucleotide sequence: TGTGCCAGCAGTAGCCTAGCGGGACTAGCGGAGTACAATGAGCAGTTCTTC. Full variable domain (rest looked up from reference TRBV28 and TRBJ2-1): DVKVTQSSRYLVKRTGEKVFLECVQDMDHENMFWYRQDPGLGLRLIYFSYDVKMKEKGDIPEGYSVSREKKERFSLILESASTNQTSMYLCASSSLAGLAEYNEQFFGPGTRLTVL.

This clone was counted a few times. The chain couples TRBV27 to TRBJ2-5, with 8 bases lining up with TRBD1. The V gene end was trimmed by 2 bases and the J gene end by 1 base; junction bases not matched to a gene: 6. CDR1 is MNHEY, CDR2 SMNVEV, per germline (reference sequence). CDR3 length equals 16 residues. CDR3 sequence (DNA): TGTGCCAGCAGTTTAGTTGCAGGGGGCTTCCAAGAGACCCAGTACTTC. Translating it yields CASSLVAGGFQETQYF.

A word on this clone: The junction departs from germline at one end; a sequencing error may be responsible. This chain links TRBV7-9 with TRBJ2-7, with D maybe TRBD2 (6 bases). Germline V gene data show CDR1 as SEHNR and CDR2 as FQNEAQ (reference sequence). CDR3 length equals 13 residues. CDR3 sequence: CASSRGVGGLLDF. The CDR3 DNA reads TGTGCCAGCAGCCGCGGGGTTGGAGGGCTCCTGGACTTC.

The chain employs TRBV6-1 and TRBJ2-5; D remains unclear. The J call is in doubt because the DNA end fits TRBJ2-7 better. The CDR3 is made up of 15 amino acids. CDR1 and CDR2 from the germline V gene are MNHNS and SASEGT. CDR3 DNA sequence: TGTGCCAGCAGTGACATCCGACTGGGGACCTACGAGCAGTACTTC. It yields the protein CASSDIRLGTYEQYF.

This clone was detected only once. The chain has TRBV2 and TRBJ2-7; 7 bases fit TRBD1. This CDR3 contains 12 residues. CDR1 and CDR2 (germline): SNHLY, FYNNEI. The ends lost 6 bases at V and 6 bases at J; junction bases unmatched: 5. This CDR3 reads CASRTTGVEQYF. CDR3 in DNA: TGTGCCAGCAGGACAACAGGGGTCGAGCAGTACTTC.

This chain links TRBV5-6 with TRBJ2-3, with a tentative D call TRBD2 (5 bases). Per the germline V gene, CDR1 is SGHDT and CDR2 is YYEEEE. Trimming pared 2 bases from V and 4 bases from J, leaving 11 bases between. The CDR3 extends over 14 amino acids. The CDR3 DNA reads TGTGCCAGCAGCTTACCTGGAGGCGCAGATACGCAGTATTTT. Encoded protein: CASSLPGGADTQYF.